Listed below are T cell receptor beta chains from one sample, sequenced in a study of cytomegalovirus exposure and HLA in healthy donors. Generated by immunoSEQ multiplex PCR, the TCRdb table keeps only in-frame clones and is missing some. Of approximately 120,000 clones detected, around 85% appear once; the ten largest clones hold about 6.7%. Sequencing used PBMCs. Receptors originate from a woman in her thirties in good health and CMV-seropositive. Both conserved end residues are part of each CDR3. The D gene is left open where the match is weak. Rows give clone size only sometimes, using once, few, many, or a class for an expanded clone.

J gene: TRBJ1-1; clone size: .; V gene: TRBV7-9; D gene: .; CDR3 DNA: TGTGCCAGCATGGGCCCCCCGAACACTGAAGCTTTCTTT; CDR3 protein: CASMGPPNTEAFF
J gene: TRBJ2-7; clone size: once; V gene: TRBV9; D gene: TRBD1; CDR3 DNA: TGTGCCAGCAGCGTAGGGGACAGGGGAGCGCAGTACTTC; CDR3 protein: CASSVGDRGAQYF
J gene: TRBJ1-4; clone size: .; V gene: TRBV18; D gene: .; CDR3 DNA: TGTGCCAGCTCACCAGGCTCTGCAACTAATGAAAAACTGTTTTTT; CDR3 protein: CASSPGSATNEKLFF
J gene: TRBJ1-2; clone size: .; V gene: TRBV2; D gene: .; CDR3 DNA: TGTGCCAGCAAGCCGGCGAATCTTGAGAGGCGGGCGAGCGGCTACACCTTC; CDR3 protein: CASKPANLERRASGYTF
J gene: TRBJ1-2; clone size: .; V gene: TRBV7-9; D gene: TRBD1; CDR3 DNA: TGTGCCAGCAGCCCCGGGGACAGCGTCGTGGACTATGGCTACACCTTC; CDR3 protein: CASSPGDSVVDYGYTF
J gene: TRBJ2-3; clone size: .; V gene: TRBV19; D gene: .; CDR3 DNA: TGTGCCAGTAGTATCGAGGCTAGCCTCATGAGTACAGATACGCAGTATTTT; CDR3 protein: CASSIEASLMSTDTQYF
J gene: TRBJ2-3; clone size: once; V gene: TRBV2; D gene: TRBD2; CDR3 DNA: TGTGCCAGCAGATCGGGACTAGCGGGTTTCACAGATACGCAGTATTTT; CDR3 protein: CASRSGLAGFTDTQYF
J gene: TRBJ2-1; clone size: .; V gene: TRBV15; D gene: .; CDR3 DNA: TGTGCCACCAGCAGAGATCAGGGAAATGAGCAGTTCTTC; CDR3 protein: CATSRDQGNEQFF
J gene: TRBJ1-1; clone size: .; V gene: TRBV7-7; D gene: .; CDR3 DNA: TGTGCCAGCAGCTTCTCTCTCGGGGACACGAACACTGAAGCTTTCTTT; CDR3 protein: CASSFSLGDTNTEAFF
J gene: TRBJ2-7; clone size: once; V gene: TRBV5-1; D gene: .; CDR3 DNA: TGCGCCAGCAGCTTGGGGGGGCAGGTTCACTACGAGCAGTACTTC; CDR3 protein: CASSLGGQVHYEQYF
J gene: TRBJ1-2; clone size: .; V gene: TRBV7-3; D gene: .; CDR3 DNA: TGTGCCAGCAGTAATAGCCTGGCGGATGGCTACACCTTC; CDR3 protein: CASSNSLADGYTF
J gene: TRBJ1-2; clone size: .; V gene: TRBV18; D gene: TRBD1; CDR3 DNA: TGTGCCAGCTCACCACAGGGGGCAGTCAACTATGGCTACACCTTC; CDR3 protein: CASSPQGAVNYGYTF
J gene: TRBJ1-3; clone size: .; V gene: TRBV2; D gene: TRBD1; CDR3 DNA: TGTGCCAGCAGTTTGACAGGGGGGGCTGGAAACACCATATATTTT; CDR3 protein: CASSLTGGAGNTIYF
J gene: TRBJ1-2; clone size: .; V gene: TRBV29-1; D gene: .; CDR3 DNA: TGCAGCGTTGGTGCAGGGGATTCCCTTGCCCATGGCTACACCTTC; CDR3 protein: CSVGAGDSLAHGYTF
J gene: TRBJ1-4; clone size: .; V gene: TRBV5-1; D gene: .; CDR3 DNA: TGCGCCAGCAGCGACCCCCAGGGTGCTAATGAAAAACTGTTTTTT; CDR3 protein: CASSDPQGANEKLFF
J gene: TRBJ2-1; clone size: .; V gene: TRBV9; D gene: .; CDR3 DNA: TGTGCCAGCAGCGTAGTGCCCTCCGGGGGAGACAATGAGCAGTTCTTC; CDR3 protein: CASSVVPSGGDNEQFF
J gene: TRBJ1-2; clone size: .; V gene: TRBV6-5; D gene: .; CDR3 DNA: TGTGCCAGCAGTCCGCGGGAAGACTATGGCTACACCTTC; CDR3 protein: CASSPREDYGYTF
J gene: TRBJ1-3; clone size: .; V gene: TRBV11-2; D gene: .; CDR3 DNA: TGTGCCAGCAGCGGCAGGGTGGATTCTGGAAACACCATATATTTT; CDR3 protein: CASSGRVDSGNTIYF
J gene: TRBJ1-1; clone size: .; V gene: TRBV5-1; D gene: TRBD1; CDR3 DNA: TGCGCCAGCAGCACGGACAGGGAAGGGACTGAAGCTTTCTTT; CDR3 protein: CASSTDREGTEAFF
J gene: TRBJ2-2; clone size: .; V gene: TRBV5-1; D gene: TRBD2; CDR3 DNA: TGCGCCAGCAGCTTGCGACTAGCGGGGAACACCGGGGAGCTGTTTTTT; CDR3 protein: CASSLRLAGNTGELFF
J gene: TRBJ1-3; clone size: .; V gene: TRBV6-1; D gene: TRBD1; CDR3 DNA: TGTGCCAGCAGTGGACCCTCGGGGACAGGGAAGGGAGGCTCTGGAAACACCATATATTTT; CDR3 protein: CASSGPSGTGKGGSGNTIYF
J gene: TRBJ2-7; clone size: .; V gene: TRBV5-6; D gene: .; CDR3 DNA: TGTGCCAGCAGCCCCGACTTTGGCGAGCAGTACTTC; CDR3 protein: CASSPDFGEQYF
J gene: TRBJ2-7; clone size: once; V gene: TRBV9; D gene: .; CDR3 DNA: TGTGCCAGCAGCGTAGGGGCGGGCTCCTACGAGCAGTACTTC; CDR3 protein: CASSVGAGSYEQYF
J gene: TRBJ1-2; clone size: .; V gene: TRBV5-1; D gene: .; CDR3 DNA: TGCGCCAGCAGCTTGCCGGCAGGTGAGAGTGGCTACACCTTC; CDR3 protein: CASSLPAGESGYTF
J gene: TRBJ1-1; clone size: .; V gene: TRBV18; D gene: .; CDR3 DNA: TGTGCCAGCTCACCAAGAGCAGGGATCACTGAAGCTTTCTTT; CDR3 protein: CASSPRAGITEAFF
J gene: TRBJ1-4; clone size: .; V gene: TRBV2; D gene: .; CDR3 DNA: TGTGCCAGCAGTGTGGGTCCCCGGGATGAAAAACTGTTTTTT; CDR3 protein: CASSVGPRDEKLFF
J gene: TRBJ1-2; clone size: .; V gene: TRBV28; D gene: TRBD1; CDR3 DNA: TGTGCCAGCAGTTTGGGCCCAGGGACAGCAAATAACTATGGCTACACCTTC; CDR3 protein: CASSLGPGTANNYGYTF
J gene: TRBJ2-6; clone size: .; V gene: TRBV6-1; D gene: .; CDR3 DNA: TGTGCCAGCAGCTTCTCTGGGGCCAACGTCCTGACTTTC; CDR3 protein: CASSFSGANVLTF
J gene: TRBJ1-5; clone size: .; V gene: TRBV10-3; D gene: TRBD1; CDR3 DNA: TGTGCCATCAGTGAAGGGGGGACAGGGGCCGGACGGAACCAGCCCCAGCATTTT; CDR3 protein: CAISEGGTGAGRNQPQHF
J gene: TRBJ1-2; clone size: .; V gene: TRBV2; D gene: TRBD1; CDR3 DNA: TGTGCCAGCAGTGGAGGGGGCGAGGGCTATGGCTACACCTTC; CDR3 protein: CASSGGGEGYGYTF
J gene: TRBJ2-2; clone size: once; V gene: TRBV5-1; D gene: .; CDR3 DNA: TGCGCCAGCAGCTTGATCTCCACCGGGGAGCTGTTTTTT; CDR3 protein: CASSLISTGELFF
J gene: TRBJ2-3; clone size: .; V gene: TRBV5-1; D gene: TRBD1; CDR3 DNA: TGCGCCAGCAGCTTGGCCCTAGGGGGCCGGTTTAGAGATACGCAGTATTTT; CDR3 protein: CASSLALGGRFRDTQYF
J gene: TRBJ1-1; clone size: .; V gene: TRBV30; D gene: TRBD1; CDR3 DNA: TGTGCCTGGAGCCAACAGGGGGCGAACACTGAAGCTTTCTTT; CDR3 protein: CAWSQQGANTEAFF
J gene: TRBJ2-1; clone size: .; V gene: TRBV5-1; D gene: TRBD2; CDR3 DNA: TGCGCCAGCAGCTACTCCCCCGTAGCGGGAGGGAGTAATGAGCAGTTCTTC; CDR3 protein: CASSYSPVAGGSNEQFF
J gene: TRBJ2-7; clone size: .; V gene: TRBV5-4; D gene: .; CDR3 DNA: TGTGCCAGCAGCGCAAAGGGGAAAACGATCGAGCAGTACTTC; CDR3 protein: CASSAKGKTIEQYF